The 28 T cell receptor beta chains below were found in one sample sequenced in a study of T cells in Graves' hyperthyroidism and ophthalmopathy. Researchers amplified the TCR beta CDR3 regions from RNA transcripts. The HTBI primer set served for first-round RT-PCR of the TCR CDR3. TCRdb reprocessed the multiplex PCR reads via MiXCR and lists one record per CDR3 protein. The data show under 700,000 distinct CDR3 sequences, about 43% seen once. The specimen was peripheral blood or thyroid tissue (not recorded which). The receptors shown here come from a woman between 18 and 30 years old with Graves' hyperthyroidism.

This clonotype appeared a few times. One end of the junction is discordant with germline, which a read error may explain. The J gene is TRBJ1-1, the V gene TRBV7-2; no reliable D call. This CDR3 contains 16 residues. Looked up from germline, CDR1 is SGHTA and CDR2 is FQGNSA. DNA of the CDR3: TGCGCCAGCAGCCAAGATCGGGCCAAATTGAACACTGAAGCTTTCTTT. Amino acid sequence: CASSQDRAKLNTEAFF.

CDR3 nucleotides: TGTGCCAGTAGTATCGAGGGGGCCAACGTCCTGACTTTC. Translated: CASSIEGANVLTF. V is TRBV19 and J is TRBJ2-6; D unclear. Germline V lookup: CDR1 LNHDA, CDR2 SQIVND (reference sequence). This CDR3 is built from 13 residues. The V end lost 3 bases, the J end lost 4 bases, and 4 bases lay between the germline ends.

This clonotype was counted ten times or more. V gene TRBV24-1 combines with J gene TRBJ2-5; no definite D call. V gave up 2 bases and J gave up 1 base, with 4 bases separating them. The CDR3 is 13 amino acids. CDR1 and CDR2 (germline): KGHDR, SFDVKD. CDR3 DNA: TGTGCCACCAGTGATTCCAGCCAAGAGACCCAGTACTTC. It encodes CATSDSSQETQYF.

This chain joins TRBV24-1 and TRBJ2-5, with 9 bases matching TRBD1. The CDR3 totals 14 residues. Losses at the gene ends were 5 bases for V and 7 bases for J; bases not matched to a gene: 7. CDR1 and CDR2 from the germline V gene are KGHDR and SFDVKD. The CDR3 DNA follows: TGTGCCACCAGTGCCGGGACAGGGCGAGTGACCCAGTACTTC. Translation gives CATSAGTGRVTQYF.

This clonotype was found once. The rearrangement links TRBV24-1 to TRBJ1-2, with TRBD1 matching 8 bases. After removal of 9 bases from V and 6 bases from J, the junction contained 14 bases not matched to a gene. The CDR3 contains 15 residues. Germline CDR1 reads KGHDR; CDR2 reads SFDVKD. The CDR3 region has the DNA TGTGCCACCCCTCCTAGGACAGGGCCGGAAGATGGCTACACCTTC. Its translation: CATPPRTGPEDGYTF.

The chain employs TRBV7-8 and TRBJ1-6; tentative D call: TRBD1 (5 bases). From germline, CDR1 is SGHVS and CDR2 FQNEAQ. Trimming removed 5 bases at V and 8 bases at J, with 13 bases between. The CDR3 runs to 14 residues. The CDR3 loop is CASSPGTIYSPLHF. The CDR3, as DNA: TGTGCCAGCAGCCCCGGGACGATTTATTCACCCCTCCACTTT.

On this clonotype: The junction shows a germline mismatch at one end, possibly a read error. The chain recombines TRBV7-2 with TRBJ2-6; D gene ambiguous. Germline V lookup: CDR1 SGHTA, CDR2 FQGNSA. The CDR3 covers 12 residues. The CDR3 loop reads CASAIGVNVLTF. Written as DNA, the CDR3 is TGTGCCAGCGCGATTGGGGTCAACGTCCTGACTTTC.

The CDR3 reads CASSRTGRYGYTF. The CDR3 nucleotides read TGTGCCAGCAGTAGGACAGGGCGCTATGGCTACACCTTC. The chain links TRBV12-3 or TRBV12-4 to TRBJ1-2, with 8 bases identical to TRBD1. V lost 5 bases, J lost 4 bases, and 3 bases stayed unmatched. This CDR3 is 13 amino acids long.

This clonotype was seen ten or more times. This sequence joins TRBV7-2 and TRBJ2-5; D tentatively fits TRBD1 or TRBD2 (5 bases each). The germline V and J ends were trimmed by 6 bases and 2 bases, with 13 bases remaining between them. The CDR3 has 14 amino acids. The germline CDR1 and CDR2 sequences are SGHTA and FQGNSA. This CDR3 is CASSRKEGQETQYF. CDR3 DNA: TGTGCCAGCAGTCGGAAAGAGGGGCAAGAGACCCAGTACTTC.

This clonotype was recorded many times. The chain employs TRBV25-1 and TRBJ1-4, with D unclear. V dropped 4 bases and J dropped 10 bases, with 13 bases sitting between them. Germline V lookup: CDR1 MGHDK, CDR2 SYGVNS. The CDR3 is made up of 13 amino acids. The CDR3 is CASSGIPPGKLFF. The CDR3 coding sequence is TGTGCCAGCAGTGGAATCCCACCGGGAAAACTGTTTTTT.

This chain connects TRBV20-1 to TRBJ1-4; weak D call: TRBD1 (6 bases). This CDR3 is built from 13 residues. CDR1 DFQATT and CDR2 SNEGSKA come from the germline V gene (reference sequence). The ends were cut back, 6 bases at V and 4 bases at J, with 12 bases in the middle. The CDR3 sequence is CSALDRVNEKLFF. CDR3 in DNA: TGCAGTGCCCTGGACAGAGTTAATGAAAAACTGTTTTTT.

The V and J genes are TRBV2 and TRBJ1-2, with D possibly being TRBD1 (5 bases). The CDR3 runs to 14 residues. V lost 3 bases and J 11 bases, leaving 19 bases between the germline ends. Germline loops: CDR1 SNHLY, CDR2 FYNNEI. CDR3 amino acids: CASSDPLSGRGYTF. CDR3 bases: TGTGCCAGCAGTGATCCCCTTAGCGGGAGGGGATACACCTTC.

The CDR3 is CASSQQQLRTEAFF. CDR3 bases: TGTGCCAGCAGCCAGCAACAGTTGAGAACTGAAGCTTTCTTT. The chain is built from TRBV9 and TRBJ1-1; D gene ambiguous. Germline CDR1 and CDR2: SGDLS and YYNGEE. This CDR3 contains 14 residues. Trimming pared 4 bases from V and 5 bases from J, leaving 15 bases between. The full variable domain, completed using reference TRBV9 and TRBJ1-1, is DSGVTQTPKHLITATGQRVTLRCSPRSGDLSVYWYQQSLDQGLQFLIQYYNGEERAKGNILERFSAQQFPDLHSELNLSSLELGDSALYFCASSQQQLRTEAFFGQGTRLTVV.

The rearrangement links TRBV6-2 or TRBV6-3 to TRBJ2-7; perhaps TRBD2 as D (6 bases). V was clipped by 10 bases and J by 4 bases, with 17 bases between them. This CDR3 has 13 residues. Germline assignment: CDR1 MNHEY and CDR2 SVGEGT. CDR3 DNA: TGTGCCATTCAACGGGACTGGATTTACGAGCAGTACTTC. This sequence encodes CAIQRDWIYEQYF.

This clonotype was observed a few times. The V and J genes are TRBV20-1 and TRBJ1-5, with 7 bases matching TRBD1. The germline V gene encodes CDR1 DFQATT and CDR2 SNEGSKA (reference sequence). This CDR3 is 12 amino acids long. V shed 8 bases, J shed 7 bases, and the junction held 8 bases outside the gene matches. CDR3 in amino acids: CSTQTGEQPQHF. The CDR3 DNA follows: TGCAGTACACAAACAGGGGAACAGCCCCAGCATTTT.

CDR3: CASRAGQGTAEAFF. The CDR3 DNA sequence: TGTGCCAGCAGAGCGGGCCAAGGGACGGCCGAAGCTTTCTTT. This chain uses TRBV7-3 with TRBJ1-1; TRBD1 is a possible D gene (5 bases). This CDR3 has 14 amino acids. The V end was cut by 6 bases, the J end by 8 bases, with 19 bases between. CDR1 and CDR2 from the germline V gene are SGHTA and FQGTGA. Using reference TRBV7-3 and TRBJ1-1 for the parts outside the CDR3, the full variable domain is GAGVSQTPSNKVTEKGKYVELRCDPISGHTALYWYRQSLGQGPEFLIYFQGTGAADDSGLPNDRFFAVRPEGSVSTLKIQRTERGDSAVYLCASRAGQGTAEAFFGQGTRLTVV.

The chain carries TRBV10-3 and TRBJ1-1, with D unclear. With 5 bases removed from V and 1 base from J, the gap between germline ends came to 8 bases. CDR3 length: 13 residues. Germline values: CDR1 ENHRY, CDR2 SYGVKD. The CDR3 nucleotides are TGTGCCATCAGTCTTACAAGGAACACTGAAGCTTTCTTT. Translated, it gives CAISLTRNTEAFF.

Ten or more counts support this clonotype. V usage is TRBV7-9 and J usage is TRBJ1-1; D is perhaps TRBD1 (6 bases). This CDR3 region has 13 residues. V shed 3 bases and J shed 11 bases, with 16 bases lying between them. Germline CDR1 is SEHNR and CDR2 is FQNEAQ (reference sequence). CDR3 DNA: TGTGCCAGCAGCTTTCCCAGGGGCGAGCGGGCTTTCTTT. Amino acids: CASSFPRGERAFF.

This clonotype appeared a few times. One end of the junction is discordant with germline, which a read error may explain. The rearrangement links TRBV10-3 to TRBJ1-5; D gene ambiguous. The germline V gene has CDR1 ENHRY and CDR2 SYGVKD. The CDR3 has 16 amino acids. Here the CDR3 reads CASSTRVLNSNQPQHF. In DNA form, the CDR3 reads TGTGCCAGCAGTACCCGGGTCCTAAATAGCAATCAGCCCCAGCATTTT.

The sample holds a few counts of this clonotype. The rearrangement uses TRBV2 and TRBJ1-2, with TRBD1 matching 7 bases. Germline lookup yields CDR1 SNHLY and CDR2 FYNNEI. The junction had 13 bases not matched to a gene; V was cut back by 8 bases and J by 4 bases. CDR3 length: 15 amino acids. The CDR3 bases are TGTGCCAGCGAACCCTCGGACAGGTACTCCTATGGCTACACCTTC. Translated: CASEPSDRYSYGYTF.

In its sample, this clonotype was seen many times. V gene TRBV10-1 combines with J gene TRBJ1-2; TRBD1 aligns across 8 bases. The germline V gene encodes CDR1 WNHNN and CDR2 SYGVQD (reference sequence). The V gene end was trimmed by 5 bases and the J gene end by 7 bases; junction bases not matched to a gene: 6. There are 13 residues in the CDR3. For the CDR3, the DNA is TGCGCCAGCAGTTCGGACAGGGTCTTTGGCTACACCTTC. Its protein product is CASSSDRVFGYTF.

The count of this clonotype is one. This chain joins TRBV14 and TRBJ1-2; 7 nucleotides align to TRBD1. CDR3 size: 15 residues. The junction had 8 bases not matched to a gene; V was cut back by 2 bases and J by 5 bases. Germline assignment: CDR1 SGHDN and CDR2 FVKESK. The CDR3: CASSQPAGTEYGYTF. CDR3 coding DNA: TGTGCCAGCAGCCAACCAGCGGGGACAGAGTATGGCTACACCTTC. Filled out from reference TRBV14 and TRBJ1-2, the complete variable domain reads EAGVTQFPSHSVIEKGQTVTLRCDPISGHDNLYWYRRVMGKEIKFLLHFVKESKQDESGMPNNRFLAERTGGTYSTLKVQPAELEDSGVYFCASSQPAGTEYGYTFGSGTRLTVV.

This clonotype was found a few times. V usage is TRBV24-1 and J usage is TRBJ1-1; 11 bases match TRBD1. The CDR3 has 15 residues. V was clipped by 7 bases and J by 2 bases; unmatched bases: 5. Germline CDR1 reads KGHDR; CDR2 reads SFDVKD. CDR3 residues: CATSRTGGKNTEAFF. For the CDR3, the DNA is TGTGCCACCAGCCGGACAGGGGGCAAAAACACTGAAGCTTTCTTT.

This clonotype was seen a single time. One end of the junction varies from germline; a read error may be responsible. The rearrangement links TRBV19 to TRBJ2-7; 8 nucleotides match TRBD2. The CDR3 is 14 residues long. Germline lookup yields CDR1 LNHDA and CDR2 SQIVND (reference sequence). This CDR3 is CASSIVAGGYEQCF. The CDR3 DNA sequence: TGTGCCAGTAGTATAGTGGCGGGAGGATACGAGCAGTGCTTC.

Of note for this clonotype: Since a much larger clone is just one base distant, this may be a read error. The CDR3 carries no conserved terminal phenylalanine or tryptophan, so it likely arises from a read error. CDR3 in amino acids: CASSANTNTEAFL. CDR3 bases: TGTGCCAGCAGCGCTAACACGAACACTGAAGCTTTCCTT. The chain combines TRBV7-6 with TRBJ1-1, with unresolved D. Germline loops: CDR1 SGHVS, CDR2 FNYEAQ. Between the trimmed V and J ends, which lost 5 bases and 1 base, there was a span of 8 bases. The CDR3 extends over 13 amino acids.

This rearrangement joins TRBV15 to TRBJ2-7; the match to TRBD1 covers 10 bases. The CDR3 contains 15 residues. CDR1 LNHNV and CDR2 YYDKDF come from the germline V gene (reference sequence). The V and J ends lost 3 bases and 2 bases, in that order; junction bases with no gene match: 4. The CDR3 protein is CATSRMTGGTYEQYF. As DNA, the CDR3 is TGTGCCACCAGCAGGATGACAGGGGGCACCTACGAGCAGTACTTC.

This clonotype was seen only a few times. The chain joins TRBV2 to TRBJ2-7, with a possible D match to TRBD1 (6 bases). Looked up from germline, CDR1 is SNHLY and CDR2 is FYNNEI. CDR3 length: 14 amino acids. V was cut by 1 base and J by 9 bases, with 16 bases left in between. The CDR3: CASSEGRYLGGQYF. The CDR3, as DNA: TGTGCCAGCAGTGAAGGACGGTACTTAGGGGGGCAGTACTTC.

The rearrangement links TRBV9 to TRBJ2-2; 11 bases are shared with TRBD2. V lost 4 bases, J lost 7 bases, and 6 bases stayed unmatched. Germline V gives CDR1 SGDLS, CDR2 YYNGEE. The length of the CDR3 is 15 residues. The CDR3 reads CASSPTGTSGGELFF. Here the CDR3 DNA reads TGTGCCAGCAGCCCGACCGGGACTAGCGGCGGGGAGCTGTTTTTT. The entire variable domain, with the rest obtained from reference TRBV9 and TRBJ2-2, is as follows: DSGVTQTPKHLITATGQRVTLRCSPRSGDLSVYWYQQSLDQGLQFLIQYYNGEERAKGNILERFSAQQFPDLHSELNLSSLELGDSALYFCASSPTGTSGGELFFGEGSRLTVL.